The rows below give T cell receptor beta chains drawn from one sample of a study of breast tumors, draining lymph nodes, adjacent tissues. Via MiXCR, TCRdb re-called the multiplex PCR reads, giving one row per CDR3 protein. The data contain approximately 150,000 distinct CDR3 sequences, 30% to 35% of them singletons. Sequencing used axillary lymph node tissue. These receptors originate from a female donor with breast cancer. Some clones in this sample may be carry-over from other donors' samples. CDR3s include the opening cysteine and the closing phenylalanine or tryptophan. Each record gives: V gene, D gene, J gene, CDR3 protein. D genes are given only for firm matches.

v_call: TRBV9; d_call: TRBD2; j_call: TRBJ2-3; cdr3_aa: CASSVELAGGISTDTQYF
v_call: TRBV30; d_call: NA; j_call: TRBJ2-4; cdr3_aa: CAWSVNLGENIQYF
v_call: TRBV20-1; d_call: NA; j_call: TRBJ2-1; cdr3_aa: CSARELGRYYNEQFF
v_call: TRBV28; d_call: TRBD1; j_call: TRBJ1-6; cdr3_aa: CASSINRGTSPLHF
v_call: TRBV27; d_call: NA; j_call: TRBJ2-7; cdr3_aa: CASRRSYEQYF
v_call: TRBV19; d_call: NA; j_call: TRBJ2-2; cdr3_aa: CATTGLPNTGELFF
v_call: TRBV5-1; d_call: NA; j_call: TRBJ2-2; cdr3_aa: CASSTYRDTGELFF
v_call: TRBV15; d_call: NA; j_call: TRBJ1-1; cdr3_aa: CATGDLSNTEAFF
v_call: TRBV7-2; d_call: TRBD1; j_call: TRBJ1-6; cdr3_aa: CASSRDRDYSPLHF
v_call: TRBV20-1; d_call: TRBD1; j_call: TRBJ2-2; cdr3_aa: CSASPGTVNTGELFF
v_call: TRBV10-2; d_call: NA; j_call: TRBJ2-5; cdr3_aa: CASREQETQYF
v_call: TRBV10-3; d_call: NA; j_call: TRBJ2-2; cdr3_aa: CAISERGLTAGDAGELFF
v_call: TRBV6-1; d_call: NA; j_call: TRBJ2-3; cdr3_aa: CASSDPTRDTQYF
v_call: TRBV6-6; d_call: TRBD1; j_call: TRBJ1-4; cdr3_aa: CASSPGTGEEVYEKLFF
v_call: TRBV4-1; d_call: NA; j_call: TRBJ1-1; cdr3_aa: CASRLGNLNTEAFF